The sequence of this T cell receptor (beta chain) was determined in a study of cytomegalovirus exposure and HLA in healthy donors. PCR amplification relied on 60 Vbeta primers (plus 13 Jbeta primers). Produced via immunoSEQ multiplex PCR; TCRdb's table is partial and in-frame only. This repertoire shows tens of thousands of clones, around 66% found once; its top ten account for roughly 4.4%. Study-level findings and limits: It is likely that the observed cluster of highly shared sequence variants was a sequencing artifact. Relative to equally common others, HLA-associated TCR beta chains showed greater clonal expansion in a later analysis.

This clone was recorded once. The antigen is undetermined. Other nucleotide sequences in the sample specify the same CDR3. The sequence was obtained from a man between 60 and 75 years old in good health and CMV-seropositive. The source material was PBMCs.

The CDR3 spells CASSLSGGDTQYF. The CDR3 DNA reads as TGTGCCAGCAGCTTAAGCGGGGGGGATACGCAGTATTTT. The rearrangement uses TRBV5-4 and TRBJ2-3; the match to TRBD2 covers 9 bases. The CDR3 has 13 residues. Trimming took 2 bases from V and 6 from J; bases not matched to a gene: 1. In germline, CDR1 is SGHNT, CDR2 YYREEE (reference sequence).